The 24 T cell receptor beta chains in this list originate from one sample, sequenced in a study of T cells after yellow fever vaccination. TCRdb fed the 5' RACE reads into MiXCR, producing one record per CDR3 protein. The sample includes over 300,000 distinct CDR3 sequences, 4.1% of them seen just once. This specimen consisted of PBMCs, obtained 5 days after the yellow fever booster vaccination. Every receptor here comes from a man in his late teens or twenties who received the YFV17D yellow fever vaccine.

This clonotype was counted at least ten times. This chain connects TRBV7-8 to TRBJ1-6; no reliable D call. The CDR3 runs 16 residues. CDR1 and CDR2 (germline): SGHVS, FQNEAQ. V lost 6 bases and J 0 bases, leaving 12 bases between the germline ends. The DNA for the CDR3 is TGTGCCAGCAGGTTGGCGTTCCGCTCCTATAATTCACCCCTCCACTTT. Translation: CASRLAFRSYNSPLHF.

The rearrangement links TRBV20-1 to TRBJ1-1; D call uncertain. V dropped 1 base and J dropped 1 base, with 4 bases sitting between them. There are 12 residues in the CDR3. Germline lookup yields CDR1 DFQATT and CDR2 SNEGSKA (reference sequence). The CDR3 region has the DNA TGCAGTGCTAGAGTCTCGAACACTGAAGCTTTCTTT. The encoded protein is CSARVSNTEAFF.

The V call is TRBV16, the J call TRBJ2-7, with D unclear. CDR1 and CDR2 (germline): KGHSY, FQNENV. V lost 4 bases and J lost 6, with 7 bases in between. CDR3 length: 11 amino acids. The CDR3 reads CASSPLVEQYF. In nucleotides, the CDR3 is TGTGCCAGCAGCCCCCTGGTCGAGCAGTACTTC.

The gene calls are TRBV27 and TRBJ1-2, with D perhaps matching TRBD1 (5 bases). This CDR3 has 14 amino acids. Germline CDR1 and CDR2: MNHEY and SMNVEV (reference sequence). V was pared by 2 bases and J by 4 bases, with 11 bases between. The CDR3 DNA follows: TGTGCCAGCAGTTTAGCGGACACCTCCTATGGCTACACCTTC. It is translated as CASSLADTSYGYTF.

This clonotype has only a few counts. The chain employs TRBV12-3 or TRBV12-4 and TRBJ2-3, with a possible D match to TRBD1 (6 bases). Trimming removed 6 bases from V and 11 bases from J, with 15 bases in between. The CDR3 totals 12 residues. The CDR3 sequence is CASSSQGEKQYF. The CDR3 region has the DNA TGTGCCAGCAGCTCACAGGGAGAGAAGCAGTATTTT.

This clonotype was seen only a few times. The rearrangement joins TRBV6-5 to TRBJ1-6; 7 positions agree with TRBD1. The V gene end was trimmed by 6 bases and the J gene end by 9 bases; junction bases not matched to a gene: 5. Germline CDR1 is MNHEY and CDR2 is SVGAGI. There are 13 residues in the CDR3. The CDR3 loop reads CASSPTGVSPLHF. The CDR3 bases are TGTGCCAGCAGCCCCACAGGGGTTTCACCCCTCCACTTT.

This clonotype was recorded at least ten times. This chain connects TRBV5-1 to TRBJ2-1; no reliable D call. This CDR3 has 17 amino acids. Germline assignment: CDR1 SGHRS and CDR2 YFSETQ. Trimming cost V 4 bases and J 8 bases, with 25 bases left between them. CDR3 nucleotides: TGCGCCAGCAGCCGCGACCCCGTTGCTTCTTTGGAGTATGAGCAGTTCTTC. Translated: CASSRDPVASLEYEQFF.

V and J are TRBV6-1 and TRBJ1-5, with D perhaps matching TRBD1 (6 bases). Germline V CDR1 and CDR2: MNHNS, SASEGT. Trimming shortened V by 9 bases and J by 4 bases, and 19 bases separated the two germline ends. There are 15 residues in the CDR3. CDR3 DNA sequence: TGTGCCAGTGTTGAGGGAGGGGGGGCGAATCAGCCCCAGCATTTT. It yields the protein CASVEGGGANQPQHF.

A few counts support this clonotype. V is TRBV9 and J is TRBJ1-6; possibly TRBD1 for D (5 bases). The V and J ends lost 4 bases and 11 bases respectively, with 13 bases between them. The CDR3 consists of 13 residues. The germline gives CDR1 SGDLS, CDR2 YYNGEE. The CDR3 sequence: CASSYRDRTPLHF. In DNA form, the CDR3 reads TGTGCCAGCAGCTATAGGGACCGAACACCCCTCCACTTT.

This clonotype turned up a few times. V gene TRBV7-9 combines with J gene TRBJ1-4, with D unresolved. Per germline, CDR1 SEHNR and CDR2 FQNEAQ (reference sequence). Trimming removed 6 bases from V and 7 bases from J, with 15 bases in between. This CDR3 comprises 14 residues. CDR3 residues: CASSPILTGEKLFF. The CDR3 bases are TGTGCCAGCAGTCCCATACTGACGGGTGAAAAACTGTTTTTT.

This clonotype was picked up a small number of times. The rearrangement uses TRBV5-1 and TRBJ2-3; TRBD2 matches at 16 bases. With V trimmed by 2 bases and J by 6 bases, 3 bases remained unmatched. Germline CDR1 reads SGHRS; CDR2 reads YFSETQ. This CDR3 is 16 amino acids long. The CDR3 loop reads CASSFGTSGGEDTQYF. CDR3 in DNA: TGCGCCAGCAGCTTTGGGACTAGCGGGGGGGAGGATACGCAGTATTTT.

This clonotype was recorded a few times. The chain employs TRBV11-2 and TRBJ2-3; 11 bases map to TRBD1. V dropped 2 bases and J dropped 0; count of bases not matched to a gene: 4. Germline V lookup: CDR1 SGHAT, CDR2 FQNNGV. CDR3 length: 17 amino acids. The CDR3 DNA reads TGTGCCAGCAGCTTAAAACGGGACAGGGGGAGCACAGATACGCAGTATTTT. Its translation is CASSLKRDRGSTDTQYF.

The rearrangement joins TRBV4-1 to TRBJ1-5; D is undetermined. There are 15 residues in the CDR3. Between the trimmed V and J ends, which lost 3 bases and 3 bases, there was a span of 12 bases. From germline, CDR1 is MGHRA and CDR2 YSYEKL. The CDR3 loop is CASSHALSTNQPQHF. The CDR3 DNA follows: TGCGCCAGCAGCCACGCGCTGTCGACCAATCAGCCCCAGCATTTT.

This clonotype was observed at least ten times. At one end the junction does not follow the germline gene, possibly because of a read error. The chain joins TRBV5-1 to TRBJ1-1; D is possibly TRBD1 (5 bases). This CDR3 region has 13 residues. Looked up from germline, CDR1 is SGHRS and CDR2 is YFSETQ. The CDR3: CASSLAEGTEAFF. In nucleotides, the CDR3 is TGTGCCAGCAGCTTAGCGGAGGGGACTGAAGCTTTCTTT.

This clonotype was seen many times. This chain links TRBV5-6 with TRBJ2-5; no clear D. Germline CDR1 reads SGHDT; CDR2 reads YYEEEE. V shed 4 bases and J shed 5 bases, with 15 bases lying between them. The CDR3 is made up of 14 amino acids. CDR3 in amino acids: CASSPPGVRETQYF. The CDR3 DNA reads as TGTGCCAGCAGCCCCCCAGGTGTCCGGGAGACCCAGTACTTC.

The chain joins TRBV28 to TRBJ2-2; 11 bases line up with TRBD1. The CDR3 runs 15 residues. V was clipped by 6 bases and J by 6 bases; unmatched bases: 6. Germline V gives CDR1 MDHEN, CDR2 SYDVKM. The CDR3 here is CASSTDRGRSGELFF. As DNA, the CDR3 is TGTGCCAGCAGCACGGACAGGGGGCGCTCCGGGGAGCTGTTTTTT.

The V call is TRBV11-3, the J call TRBJ2-2; D is possibly TRBD1 (6 bases). V lost 6 bases to trimming and J lost 4 bases, with 15 bases between them. The CDR3 has 15 amino acids. CDR1 SGHNT and CDR2 YENEEA come from the germline V gene. The CDR3 coding sequence is TGTGCCAGCAGATTAACCGGGACAATCACCGGGGAGCTGTTTTTT. Protein product: CASRLTGTITGELFF.

In this sample, this clonotype turned up a few times. The chain is built from TRBV6-2 or TRBV6-3 and TRBJ1-5, with D hard to call. Germline CDR1 reads MNHEY; CDR2 reads SVGEGT. The CDR3 extends over 14 amino acids. V was cut by 6 bases and J by 0 bases, with 9 bases left in between. The CDR3, as DNA: TGTGCCAGCAGCTACACCGTTAGCAATCAGCCCCAGCATTTT. It yields the protein CASSYTVSNQPQHF.

This clonotype showed up many times. This chain joins TRBV12-3 or TRBV12-4 and TRBJ2-5, with D possibly TRBD1 on 5 matching bases. The CDR3 has 14 amino acids. V gave up 3 bases and J gave up 1 base, with 9 bases separating them. The CDR3 sequence is CASSLWQGQETQYF. The DNA for the CDR3 is TGTGCCAGCAGTTTGTGGCAGGGCCAAGAGACCCAGTACTTC.

This clonotype has a count of ten or more. The rearrangement joins TRBV9 to TRBJ2-1, with 15 bases aligning to TRBD2. Germline V gives CDR1 SGDLS, CDR2 YYNGEE. Trimming removed 3 bases from V and 4 bases from J; junction bases left unmatched: 8. CDR3 length: 18 amino acids. CDR3 protein: CASSGGTSGGSTYNEQFF. The CDR3 DNA follows: TGTGCCAGCAGCGGAGGGACTAGCGGGGGGTCGACGTACAATGAGCAGTTCTTC.

V is TRBV6-5 and J is TRBJ2-1, with 8 bases aligning to TRBD2. In germline, CDR1 is MNHEY, CDR2 SVGAGI. The CDR3 has 16 amino acids. The V segment lost 0 bases and the J segment 4 bases; nucleotides outside the gene matches: 5. The DNA for the CDR3 is TGTGCCAGCAGTTACTCGAAACTAGCGGCTTACAATGAGCAGTTCTTC. Encoded protein: CASSYSKLAAYNEQFF.

This clonotype was seen only a few times. Compared with germline, one end of the junction differs, possibly owing to a read error. The chain is built from TRBV7-7 and TRBJ1-1; 9 nucleotides line up with TRBD1. Germline CDR1 SSHAT, CDR2 FNYEAQ (reference sequence). The CDR3 covers 15 residues. The CDR3, as DNA: TGTGCTAGCAGCTTACGGGACAGGGATCGTACTGAAGCTTTCTTT. Protein product: CASSLRDRDRTEAFF.

This clonotype has only a few counts. The chain joins TRBV11-2 to TRBJ2-2; D is unresolved. Trimming stripped 5 bases from V and 1 base from J, with 14 bases between. The CDR3 totals 16 residues. Germline CDR1 SGHAT, CDR2 FQNNGV. The CDR3 sequence is CASSPTSILNTGELFF. CDR3 in DNA: TGTGCCAGCAGCCCCACGTCTATACTGAACACCGGGGAGCTGTTTTTT.

There are many counts of this clonotype. The chain links TRBV7-9 to TRBJ2-7, with D unresolved. Looked up from germline, CDR1 is SEHNR and CDR2 is FQNEAQ (reference sequence). The V end was cut by 4 bases, the J end by 2 bases, with 3 bases between. The length of the CDR3 is 11 residues. CDR3: CASSSTYEQYF. CDR3 bases: TGTGCCAGCAGCTCAACCTACGAGCAGTACTTC. Looking up the rest from reference TRBV7-9 and TRBJ2-7 gives the full variable domain: DTGVSQNPRHKITKRGQNVTFRCDPISEHNRLYWYRQTLGQGPEFLTYFQNEAQLEKSRLLSDRFSAERPKGSFSTLEIQRTEQGDSAMYLCASSSTYEQYFGPGTRLTVT.